These T cell receptor beta chains were read from a single sample in a study of beta chain features in type 1 diabetes. Sequencing used immunoSEQ multiplex PCR; TCRdb keeps in-frame clones, though not all of them. Here the sample spans almost 350,000 clones, 7.5% to 9% being singletons. The source material was central memory CD4+ T cells from blood. The receptors were sampled from a woman between 18 and 29 years old in good health. CDR3s include the opening cysteine and the closing phenylalanine or tryptophan. A D gene is named only where the DNA matches it firmly. Expanded clones are given a class, and other clones once, few, many or no size at all.

>.|.|TRBJ2-2|TRBV7-6
CASSPQSPGELFF
TGTGCCAGCAGCCCCCAGAGCCCCGGGGAGCTGTTTTTT
>few|.|TRBJ2-3|TRBV5-1
CASSWATDTQYF
TGCGCCAGCAGCTGGGCGACAGATACGCAGTATTTT
>.|.|TRBJ1-1|TRBV9
CASSVDGGGNTEAFF
TGTGCCAGCAGCGTAGATGGGGGCGGGAACACTGAAGCTTTCTTT
>many|.|TRBJ2-1|TRBV7-9
CASSFGDEQFF
TGTGCCAGCAGCTTTGGGGATGAGCAGTTCTTC
>.|TRBD1|TRBJ1-2|TRBV5-1
CASSLGQGAYGYTF
TGCGCCAGCAGCTTGGGACAGGGTGCCTATGGCTACACCTTC
>many|TRBD1|TRBJ2-3|TRBV6-1
CASSGRQGGQDTQYF
TGTGCCAGCAGTGGAAGACAGGGGGGGCAAGATACGCAGTATTTT
>few|TRBD2|TRBJ2-5|TRBV7-9
CASSLRTSRMETQYF
TGTGCCAGCAGCCTTCGGACTAGCAGAATGGAGACCCAGTACTTC
>few|TRBD1|TRBJ2-7|TRBV5-4
CASSWEQGARYEQYF
TGTGCCAGCAGCTGGGAACAGGGGGCTCGATACGAGCAGTACTTC
>.|.|TRBJ1-1|TRBV14
CASSQGWGAEAFF
TGTGCCAGCAGCCAGGGTTGGGGGGCTGAAGCTTTCTTT
>few|TRBD2|TRBJ2-7|TRBV7-2
CASSRLTSGSYEQYF
TGTGCCAGCAGCAGACTGACTAGCGGATCCTACGAGCAGTACTTC
>many|.|TRBJ1-1|TRBV2
CASSVYEVRDTEAFF
TGTGCCAGCAGTGTATACGAGGTACGGGACACTGAAGCTTTCTTT
>many|.|TRBJ2-5|TRBV11-1
CASSRGTEETQYF
TGTGCCAGCAGCCGCGGCACAGAAGAGACCCAGTACTTC
>.|TRBD1|TRBJ1-2|TRBV28
CASSSPQGVGGYTF
TGTGCCAGCAGTTCACCCCAGGGGGTTGGTGGCTACACCTTC
>few|.|TRBJ2-1|TRBV29-1
CSVYGGPNEQFF
TGCAGCGTTTATGGAGGGCCCAATGAGCAGTTCTTC
>few|TRBD1|TRBJ2-5|TRBV7-8
CASSLRQGRIETQYF
TGTGCCAGCAGCCTCCGACAGGGAAGGATAGAGACCCAGTACTTC
>many|.|TRBJ2-7|TRBV2
CASSEGYYEQYF
TGTGCCAGCAGCGAGGGATACTACGAGCAGTACTTC
>many|.|TRBJ2-5|TRBV5-1
CASSPGVYQETQYF
TGCGCCAGCAGCCCGGGGGTTTATCAAGAGACCCAGTACTTC
>few|.|TRBJ2-3|TRBV10-3
CAISEMAGGSDTQYF
TGTGCCATCAGTGAGATGGCGGGCGGATCAGATACGCAGTATTTT
>few|.|TRBJ2-1|TRBV9
CASSVYQRSNEQFF
TGTGCCAGCAGCGTATATCAGCGGAGTAATGAGCAGTTCTTC
>.|.|TRBJ2-5|TRBV7-2
CASSLSVGGETQYF
TGTGCCAGCAGCTTATCGGTGGGGGGAGAGACCCAGTACTTC
>.|TRBD1|TRBJ2-7|TRBV29-1
CSVEGQGGREQYF
TGCAGCGTTGAGGGACAGGGTGGAAGGGAGCAGTACTTC
>many|.|TRBJ2-2|TRBV21-1
CASTITGPANFPPGSTGELFF
TGTGCCAGCACCATCACGGGTCCAGCGAATTTCCCCCCAGGGAGCACCGGGGAGCTGTTTTTT